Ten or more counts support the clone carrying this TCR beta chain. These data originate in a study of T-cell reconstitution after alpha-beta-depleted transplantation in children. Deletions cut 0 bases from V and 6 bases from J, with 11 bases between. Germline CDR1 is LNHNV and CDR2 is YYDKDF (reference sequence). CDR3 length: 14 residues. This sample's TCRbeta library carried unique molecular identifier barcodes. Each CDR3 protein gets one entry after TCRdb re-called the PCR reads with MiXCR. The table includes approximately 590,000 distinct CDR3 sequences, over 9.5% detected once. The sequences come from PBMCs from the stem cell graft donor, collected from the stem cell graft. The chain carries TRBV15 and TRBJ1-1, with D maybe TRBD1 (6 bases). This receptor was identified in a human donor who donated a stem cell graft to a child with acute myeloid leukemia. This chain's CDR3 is CATSREVQGAEAFF. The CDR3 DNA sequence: TGTGCCACCAGCAGAGAGGTACAGGGCGCTGAAGCTTTCTTT. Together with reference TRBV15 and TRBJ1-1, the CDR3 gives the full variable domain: DAMVIQNPRYQVTQFGKPVTLSCSQTLNHNVMYWYQQKSSQAPKLLFHYYDKDFNNEADTPDNFQSRRPNTSFCFLDIRSPGLGDTAMYLCATSREVQGAEAFFGQGTRLTVV.